This T cell receptor beta chain was captured by sequencing in a study of shared clonotypes between healthy human individuals. Clones were sequenced by immunoSEQ multiplex PCR, and TCRdb holds only the in-frame ones, with some missing. This repertoire shows some 2.3 million clones, over 85% found once; its top ten account for 0.39%. The CDR3 spans 16 residues. Germline CDR1 SGDLS, CDR2 YYNGEE. V was pared by 2 bases and J by 4 bases, with 5 bases of the junction left unmatched. This chain connects TRBV9 to TRBJ2-2; 10 bases fit TRBD2. The sample consisted of naive CD4+ T cells from PBMCs. This sample's subset: CD45RA+ positively selected. This clonotype was obtained from a man between 18 and 29 years old in good health. Some clones in this sample may be carry-over from other donors' samples. CDR3 sequence: CASSVSSGRVTGELFF. The CDR3 DNA sequence: TGTGCCAGCAGCGTCTCTAGCGGGAGAGTCACCGGGGAGCTGTTTTTT.